The clone carrying this TCR beta chain was observed many times. Trimming pared 0 bases from V and 0 bases from J, leaving 9 bases between. Germline-derived CDR1 and CDR2 are SEHNR and FQNEAQ (reference sequence). The CDR3 extends over 17 amino acids. Measured with immunoSEQ multiplex PCR; TCRdb has only the in-frame clones, and not every one. The table records 200,000 or so clones, over 70% of them present only once. The data derive from a study of blood T cell repertoires in COVID-19. This TCR was recovered from a man in his sixties with active or convalescent COVID-19. The sample consisted of peripheral blood. The J gene is TRBJ2-6, the V gene TRBV7-9; maybe TRBD2 (5 bases). This CDR3 is CASSLAGDYSGANVLTF. Here the CDR3 DNA reads TGTGCCAGCAGCTTAGCTGGCGACTACTCTGGGGCCAACGTCCTGACTTTC.